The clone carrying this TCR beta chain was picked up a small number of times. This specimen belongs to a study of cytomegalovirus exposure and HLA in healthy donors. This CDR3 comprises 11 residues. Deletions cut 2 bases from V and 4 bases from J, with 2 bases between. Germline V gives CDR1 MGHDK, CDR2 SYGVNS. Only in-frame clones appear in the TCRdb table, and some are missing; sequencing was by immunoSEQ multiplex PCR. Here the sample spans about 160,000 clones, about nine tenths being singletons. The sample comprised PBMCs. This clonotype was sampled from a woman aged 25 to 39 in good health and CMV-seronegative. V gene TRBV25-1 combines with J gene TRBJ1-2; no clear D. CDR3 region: CASSEAYGYTF. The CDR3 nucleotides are TGTGCCAGCAGTGAAGCCTATGGCTACACCTTC.